These T cell receptor beta chains were read from a single sample in a study of neoadjuvant anti-PD-1 for oral cavity cancer. Sequencing was performed with immunoSEQ multiplex PCR; in TCRdb, only in-frame clones are kept and a portion is missing. The sample shows 30,000 to 35,000 clones, 87% of them seen only once. Sequenced here: PBMCs, sampled before nivolumab (anti-PD-1) treatment. The receptors come from a person between 40 and 85 years old with oral cavity squamous cell carcinoma. Each CDR3 is given without its conserved first and last residue. The order of the fields is V gene, CDR3 protein.

>TRBV5-4
ASSLPGRGSSDTQY
>TRBV5-5
ASSLGGQVGYGYT
>TRBV6-5
ASSRQGNGYT
>TRBV10-3
AISGSGPINQPQH
>TRBV6-6
ASSGGGYEQY
>TRBV5-6
ASSLEPDTQY
>TRBV2
ASSEPTVRSSGANVLT
>TRBV18
ASSRSGAESPLH
>TRBV7-2
ASSSRDSRTEQY
>TRBV10-3
AIRGTGVGSPLH